A selection of T cell receptor beta chains follows, all from one sample in a study of Ad26.COV2.S vaccination and SARS-CoV-2 variants. Profiled with immunoSEQ multiplex PCR; TCRdb holds only in-frame clones, not every one. The data contain 400,000 to 450,000 clones, 75% to 95% of them singletons. The sequences come from peripheral blood, collected in a trial of Ad26.COV2.S vaccine versus placebo. These receptors all stem from a person aged 18 to 59 who received the Ad26.COV2.S COVID-19 vaccine or a placebo. CDR3s include the opening cysteine and the closing phenylalanine or tryptophan. The D gene is left open where the match is weak. Not all rows give a size; the values are once, few, many and, for expanded clones, a class.

>NA|TRBD1|TRBV28|TRBJ1-1
CASRGGQRNTEAFF
TGTGCCAGCAGGGGGGGACAGCGGAACACTGAAGCTTTCTTT
>NA|NA|TRBV6-2/TRBV6-3|TRBJ1-1
CASSPSWGTEAFF
TGTGCCAGCAGCCCCAGCTGGGGGACTGAAGCTTTCTTT
>NA|NA|TRBV7-3|TRBJ2-5
CASSPTGLRETQYF
TGTGCCAGCAGTCCAACAGGCCTAAGGGAGACCCAGTACTTC
>NA|NA|TRBV28|TRBJ1-5
CASRRTVNQPQHF
TGTGCCAGCAGGCGGACAGTCAATCAGCCCCAGCATTTT
>NA|NA|TRBV7-8|TRBJ2-1
CASSLRQARVRFF
TGTGCCAGCAGCCTTCGACAGGCCAGGGTGAGGTTCTTC
>once|TRBD2|TRBV5-6|TRBJ2-5
CASSLATSAIQETQYF
TGTGCCAGCAGCTTGGCGACTAGCGCAATCCAAGAGACCCAGTACTTC
>once|TRBD1|TRBV19|TRBJ1-1
CASRDRGRTEAFF
TGTGCCAGTAGGGACAGGGGAAGGACTGAAGCTTTCTTT
>NA|TRBD2|TRBV7-9|TRBJ2-1
CASTPAVGTSGAPYNEQFF
TGTGCCAGCACCCCCGCGGTGGGGACTAGCGGGGCACCCTACAATGAGCAGTTCTTC
>NA|TRBD2|TRBV28|TRBJ2-5
CASSLRGEGQETQYF
TGTGCCAGCAGTTTGCGGGGGGAAGGCCAAGAGACCCAGTACTTC
>NA|TRBD1|TRBV10-1|TRBJ2-7
CASSTGTGLYEQYF
TGCGCCAGCAGCACCGGGACAGGCCTCTACGAGCAGTACTTC
>NA|TRBD1|TRBV4-1|TRBJ1-6
CASSQDPDRGTSPLHF
TGCGCCAGCAGCCAAGATCCGGACAGGGGTACTTCACCCCTCCACTTT
>NA|NA|TRBV3-1/TRBV3-2|TRBJ1-5
CASSQLGDQPQHF
TGTGCCAGCAGCCAATTGGGGGACCAGCCCCAGCATTTT
>NA|NA|TRBV5-5|TRBJ1-1
CASSFYVRSEAFF
TGTGCCAGCAGTTTTTACGTGAGGAGCGAAGCTTTCTTT
>NA|NA|TRBV2|TRBJ1-1
CASSELVGNTEAFF
TGTGCCAGCAGTGAACTCGTTGGGAACACTGAAGCTTTCTTT
>NA|NA|TRBV5-1|TRBJ1-1
CASRSMNTEAFF
TGCGCCAGCAGGTCGATGAACACTGAAGCTTTCTTT
>NA|NA|TRBV6-6|TRBJ2-5
CASSYSMEGFETQYF
TGTGCCAGCAGTTACTCGATGGAAGGGTTCGAGACCCAGTACTTC
>few|NA|TRBV5-6|TRBJ2-6
CASSPEGNSGANVLTF
TGTGCCAGCAGCCCGGAGGGGAACTCTGGGGCCAACGTCCTGACTTTC
>once|NA|TRBV25-1|TRBJ2-7
CASSGPGDFPYEQYF
TGTGCCAGCAGTGGCCCAGGGGATTTCCCCTACGAGCAGTACTTC
>NA|TRBD2|TRBV6-6|TRBJ2-2
CASSLLAGPGELFF
TGTGCCAGCAGTTTACTAGCGGGACCCGGGGAGCTGTTTTTT
>NA|NA|TRBV18|TRBJ1-2
CASSPTENYGYTF
TGTGCCAGCTCGCCGACAGAGAACTATGGCTACACCTTC
>NA|NA|TRBV11-1|TRBJ2-7
CASSQEGRKQYF
TGTGCCAGCAGCCAAGAAGGGCGAAAGCAGTACTTC
>NA|TRBD2|TRBV9|TRBJ2-5
CASSAHSGIQETQYF
TGTGCCAGCAGCGCACATAGCGGGATCCAAGAGACCCAGTACTTC
>NA|NA|TRBV27|TRBJ2-4
CASSLFDKNIQYF
TGTGCCAGCAGTTTATTTGACAAAAACATTCAGTACTTC
>NA|NA|TRBV5-4|TRBJ1-1
CASSLGPGVAFF
TGTGCCAGCAGCTTGGGTCCAGGCGTAGCTTTCTTT
>NA|NA|TRBV3-1/TRBV3-2|TRBJ2-7
CASSQGGYEQYF
TGTGCCAGCAGCCAAGGAGGCTACGAGCAGTACTTC
>NA|NA|TRBV3-1/TRBV3-2|TRBJ2-5
CASSQDRVLVASRQETQYF
TGTGCCAGCAGCCAAGATCGAGTGTTGGTGGCTAGCCGACAAGAGACCCAGTACTTC
>NA|TRBD1|TRBV5-6|TRBJ2-3
CASSFDRASTDTQYF
TGTGCCAGCAGCTTTGACAGGGCTAGCACAGATACGCAGTATTTT
>once|NA|TRBV10-3|TRBJ1-3
CAIGQGSGNTIYF
TGTGCCATCGGTCAGGGCTCTGGAAACACCATATATTTT
>NA|NA|TRBV10-1|TRBJ2-3
CASSDKLGKGEYF
TGCGCCAGCAGTGATAAGCTGGGTAAGGGGGAGTATTTT